Detailed here is one T cell receptor beta chain. This sample was included in a study of T cell responses to AZD1222 COVID-19 vaccine. Study as a whole: Recipients boosted at about 4 weeks or about 12 weeks are pooled.

Trimming removed 0 bases at V and 1 base at J, with 6 bases between. This CDR3 has 14 residues. The V gene's germline CDR1 is LNHNV and CDR2 YYDKDF (reference sequence). Only in-frame clones appear in the TCRdb table, and some are missing; sequencing was by immunoSEQ multiplex PCR. The top ten clones hold almost 4.5% of a sample with fewer than 150,000 clones, roughly nine tenths of them seen once. This TCR was recovered from an adult in good health. Sequences were derived from peripheral blood, sampled on day 0 of AZD1222 vaccination. The J gene is TRBJ1-2, the V gene TRBV15, with D hard to call. The chain's CDR3 is CATSRDHSNYGYTF. The CDR3 DNA reads as TGTGCCACCAGCAGAGATCATAGTAACTATGGCTACACCTTC.